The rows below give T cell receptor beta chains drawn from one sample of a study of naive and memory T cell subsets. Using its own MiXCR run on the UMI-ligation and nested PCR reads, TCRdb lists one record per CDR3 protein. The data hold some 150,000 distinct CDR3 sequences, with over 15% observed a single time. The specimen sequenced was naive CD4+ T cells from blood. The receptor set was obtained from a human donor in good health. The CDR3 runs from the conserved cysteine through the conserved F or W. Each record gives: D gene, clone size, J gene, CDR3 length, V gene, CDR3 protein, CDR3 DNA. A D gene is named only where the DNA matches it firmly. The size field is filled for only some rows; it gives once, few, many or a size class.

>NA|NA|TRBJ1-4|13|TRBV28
CATNSATNEKLFF
TGTGCCACCAATTCTGCAACTAATGAAAAACTGTTTTTT
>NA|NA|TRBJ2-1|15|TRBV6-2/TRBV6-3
CASNPGGGSMNEQFF
TGTGCCAGCAACCCAGGGGGCGGGAGTATGAATGAGCAGTTCTTC
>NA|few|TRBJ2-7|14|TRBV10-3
CAISDSTKSYEQYF
TGTGCCATCAGTGATTCGACAAAATCCTACGAGCAGTACTTC
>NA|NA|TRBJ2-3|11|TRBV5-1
CASRSADTQYF
TGCGCCAGCAGGAGCGCAGATACGCAGTATTTT
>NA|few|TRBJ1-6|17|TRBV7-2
CASSLGYPGRDNSPLHF
TGTGCCAGCAGCTTAGGTTATCCGGGCAGGGATAATTCACCCCTCCACTTT
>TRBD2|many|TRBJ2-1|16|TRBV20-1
CSASEGSGRPYNEQFF
TGCAGTGCTAGTGAGGGGAGCGGGAGACCCTACAATGAGCAGTTCTTC
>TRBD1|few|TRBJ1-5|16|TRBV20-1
CSACEWDRGGNQPQHF
TGCAGTGCGTGCGAGTGGGACAGGGGCGGCAATCAGCCCCAGCATTTT
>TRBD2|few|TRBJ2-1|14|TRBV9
CASSVGPSGNEQFF
TGTGCCAGCAGCGTAGGGCCTAGCGGGAATGAGCAGTTCTTC
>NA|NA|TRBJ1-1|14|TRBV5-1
CASSPQGQNTEAFF
TGCGCCAGCAGTCCTCAGGGACAGAACACTGAAGCTTTCTTT
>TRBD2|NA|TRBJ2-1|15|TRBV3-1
CASSLGGRARDEQFF
TGTGCCAGCAGCCTCGGCGGGAGGGCCAGGGATGAGCAGTTCTTC
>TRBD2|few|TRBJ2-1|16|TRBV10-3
CAIILAGGLSYNEQFF
TGTGCCATCATTCTAGCGGGAGGACTTTCATACAATGAGCAGTTCTTC
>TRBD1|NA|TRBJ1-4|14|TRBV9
CASSPRQGDEKLFF
TGTGCCAGCAGCCCCCGACAGGGTGACGAAAAACTGTTTTTT
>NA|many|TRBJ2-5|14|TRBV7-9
CASSLGAGQETQYF
TGTGCCAGCAGCTTAGGGGCAGGCCAAGAGACCCAGTACTTC
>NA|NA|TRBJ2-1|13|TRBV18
CASSPNAGDEQFF
TGTGCCAGCTCACCGAACGCGGGCGATGAGCAGTTCTTC
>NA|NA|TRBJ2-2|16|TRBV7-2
CASSLEGQRGAGELFF
TGTGCCAGCAGCTTAGAGGGACAGCGGGGAGCCGGGGAGCTGTTTTTT
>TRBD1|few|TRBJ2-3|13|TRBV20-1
CSARGQGVDTQYF
TGCAGTGCTAGAGGCCAGGGGGTAGATACGCAGTATTTT
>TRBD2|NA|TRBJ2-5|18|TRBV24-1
CATSEPLGERELQETQYF
TGTGCCACCAGTGAGCCCCTTGGGGAGCGGGAGCTCCAAGAGACCCAGTACTTC
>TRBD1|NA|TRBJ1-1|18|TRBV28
CASSQNRDRGLMNTEAFF
TGTGCCAGCAGTCAAAACCGGGACAGGGGATTAATGAACACTGAAGCTTTCTTT
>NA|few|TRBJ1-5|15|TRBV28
CASSLSGSRNQPQHF
TGTGCCAGCAGTTTATCAGGGTCGAGGAATCAGCCCCAGCATTTT
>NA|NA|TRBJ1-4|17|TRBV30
CAWSVTGRRATNEKLFF
TGTGCCTGGAGTGTAACCGGTCGGCGGGCAACTAATGAAAAACTGTTTTTT
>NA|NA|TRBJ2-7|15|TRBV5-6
CASSLFTGIAYEQYF
TGTGCCAGCAGCTTGTTTACAGGGATCGCCTACGAGCAGTACTTC
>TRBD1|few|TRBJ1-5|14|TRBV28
CASSPGTGIQPQHF
TGTGCCAGCAGTCCTGGGACAGGGATTCAGCCCCAGCATTTT
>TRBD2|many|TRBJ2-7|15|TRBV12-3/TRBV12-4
CASSFRTSGSYEQYF
TGTGCCAGCAGTTTTCGGACTAGCGGGTCGTACGAGCAGTACTTC
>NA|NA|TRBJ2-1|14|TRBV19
CASRTSLSYNEQFF
TGTGCCAGTCGTACTAGTTTATCCTACAATGAGCAGTTCTTC
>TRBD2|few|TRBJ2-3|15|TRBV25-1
CASSDVRTSPDTQYF
TGTGCCAGCAGTGACGTCCGGACTAGTCCCGATACGCAGTATTTT
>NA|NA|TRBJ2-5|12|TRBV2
CASSPVQETQYF
TGTGCCAGCAGTCCAGTCCAAGAGACCCAGTACTTC
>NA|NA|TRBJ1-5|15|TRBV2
CASSKGTSGNQPQHF
TGTGCCAGCAGCAAAGGGACATCTGGCAATCAGCCCCAGCATTTT
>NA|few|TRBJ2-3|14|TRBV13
CASSYWGGTDTQYF
TGTGCCAGCAGCTATTGGGGTGGCACAGATACGCAGTATTTT
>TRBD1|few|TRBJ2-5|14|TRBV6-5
CASSRDRGEETQYF
TGTGCCAGCAGTCGGGACAGGGGTGAGGAGACCCAGTACTTC
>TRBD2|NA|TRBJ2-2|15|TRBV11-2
CASSAGLVMFGELFF
TGTGCCAGCAGCGCGGGACTAGTAATGTTCGGGGAGCTGTTTTTT
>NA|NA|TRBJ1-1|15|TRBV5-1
CASSTSTAFNTEAFF
TGCGCCAGCAGCACGTCGACAGCCTTTAACACTGAAGCTTTCTTT
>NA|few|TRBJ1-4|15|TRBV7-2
CASSSAGGRGEKLFF
TGTGCCAGCAGCTCAGCTGGGGGAAGGGGTGAAAAACTGTTTTTT
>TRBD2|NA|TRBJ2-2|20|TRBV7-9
CASSVTAGTSGSGDTGELFF
TGTGCCAGCAGCGTCACGGCCGGGACTAGCGGGAGCGGGGACACCGGGGAGCTGTTTTTT